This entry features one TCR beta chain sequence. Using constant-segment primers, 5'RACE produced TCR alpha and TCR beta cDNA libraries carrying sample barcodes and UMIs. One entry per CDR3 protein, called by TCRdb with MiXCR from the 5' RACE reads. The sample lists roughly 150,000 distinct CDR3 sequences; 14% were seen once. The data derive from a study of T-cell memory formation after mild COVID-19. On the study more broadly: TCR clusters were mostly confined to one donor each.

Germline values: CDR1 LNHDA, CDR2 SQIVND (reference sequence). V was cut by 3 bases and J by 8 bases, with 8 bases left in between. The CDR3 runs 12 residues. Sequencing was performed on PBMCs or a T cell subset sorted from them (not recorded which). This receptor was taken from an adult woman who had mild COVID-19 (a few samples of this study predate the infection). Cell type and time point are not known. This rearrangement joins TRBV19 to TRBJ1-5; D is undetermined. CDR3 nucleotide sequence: TGTGCCAGTAGTATTCTCCCTGAGCCCCAGCATTTT. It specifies CASSILPEPQHF.